This T cell receptor (beta chain) emerged from a study of T cell changes during pregnancy in multiple sclerosis. The data were produced by immunoSEQ multiplex PCR, yet TCRdb's version contains in-frame clones alone and is incomplete. The sample yields over 35,000 clones, about 92% seen once. The source material was peripheral blood, sampled before pregnancy. This TCR was recovered from a female donor with multiple sclerosis, enrolled in a pregnancy study.

CDR3 in amino acids: CASSTEGVQPEQFF. CDR3 DNA: TGTGCCAGCAGCACAGAAGGGGTCCAGCCTGAGCAGTTCTTC. The chain has TRBV7-9 and TRBJ2-1; D perhaps matches TRBD1 (5 bases). Germline lookup yields CDR1 SEHNR and CDR2 FQNEAQ (reference sequence). V was clipped by 5 bases and J by 9 bases, with 17 bases between them. This CDR3 has 14 residues.